This record covers a single T cell receptor (beta chain). Its specificity is not known. The data are from a study of T cell responses to AZD1222 COVID-19 vaccine. Findings and caveats of the study: Spike-specific TCR breadth and depth grew following two AZD1222 doses. Among those given AZD1222, only 6 or 7 were seropositive at baseline.

Assay used: immunoSEQ multiplex PCR; TCRdb lists only in-frame clones, some missing. The sample includes some 100,000 clones, roughly nine tenths of them seen just once. The germline V and J ends were trimmed by 1 base and 12 bases, with 7 bases remaining between them. The CDR3 spans 11 residues. Germline CDR1 MNHNS, CDR2 SASEGT. Here the sequenced sample was peripheral blood, taken on day 0 of AZD1222 vaccination. V and J are TRBV6-1 and TRBJ2-4; no firm D call. The clonotype was recovered from an adult in good health. CDR3 DNA: TGTGCCAGCAGTGAAGGGAACGCTCAGTACTTC. Translation: CASSEGNAQYF.